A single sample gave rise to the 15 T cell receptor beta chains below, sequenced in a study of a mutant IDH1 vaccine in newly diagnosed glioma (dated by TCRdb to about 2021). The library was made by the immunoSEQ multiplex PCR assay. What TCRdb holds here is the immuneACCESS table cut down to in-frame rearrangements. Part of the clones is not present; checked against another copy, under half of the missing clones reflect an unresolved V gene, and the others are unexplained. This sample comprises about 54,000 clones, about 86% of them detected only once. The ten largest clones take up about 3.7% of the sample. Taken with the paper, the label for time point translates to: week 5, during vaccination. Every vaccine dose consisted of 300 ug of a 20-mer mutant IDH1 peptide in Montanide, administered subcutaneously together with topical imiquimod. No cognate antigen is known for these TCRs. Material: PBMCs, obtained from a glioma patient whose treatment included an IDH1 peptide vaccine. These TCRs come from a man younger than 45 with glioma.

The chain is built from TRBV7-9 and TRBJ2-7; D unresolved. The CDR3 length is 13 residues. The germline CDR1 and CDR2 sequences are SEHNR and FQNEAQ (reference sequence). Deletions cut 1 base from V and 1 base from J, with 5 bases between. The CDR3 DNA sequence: TGTGCCAGCAGCTTAGACAGTTCCTACGAGCAGTACTTC. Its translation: CASSLDSSYEQYF.

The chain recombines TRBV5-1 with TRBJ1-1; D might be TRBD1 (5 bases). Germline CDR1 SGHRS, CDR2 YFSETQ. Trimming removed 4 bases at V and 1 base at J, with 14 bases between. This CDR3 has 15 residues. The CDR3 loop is CASSRPVGGNTEAFF. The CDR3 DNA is TGCGCCAGCAGCCGTCCAGTGGGGGGGAACACTGAAGCTTTCTTT.

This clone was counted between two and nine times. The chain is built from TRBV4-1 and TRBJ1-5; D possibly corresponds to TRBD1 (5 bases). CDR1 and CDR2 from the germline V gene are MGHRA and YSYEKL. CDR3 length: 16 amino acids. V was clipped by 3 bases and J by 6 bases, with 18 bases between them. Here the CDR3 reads CASSQGWGEYGQPQHF. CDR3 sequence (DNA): TGCGCCAGCAGCCAGGGCTGGGGGGAGTACGGTCAGCCCCAGCATTTT.

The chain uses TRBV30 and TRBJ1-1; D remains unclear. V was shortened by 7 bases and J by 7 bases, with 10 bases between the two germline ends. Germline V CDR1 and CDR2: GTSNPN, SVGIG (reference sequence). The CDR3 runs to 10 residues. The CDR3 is CAYYLVEAFF. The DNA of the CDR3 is TGTGCCTACTACCTAGTTGAAGCTTTCTTT.

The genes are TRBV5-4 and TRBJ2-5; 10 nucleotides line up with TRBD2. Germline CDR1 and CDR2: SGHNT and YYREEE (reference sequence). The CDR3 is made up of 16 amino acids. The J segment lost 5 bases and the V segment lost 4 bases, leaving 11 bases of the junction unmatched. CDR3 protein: CASSTAFSGGPETQYF. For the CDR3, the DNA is TGTGCCAGCAGCACCGCCTTTAGCGGGGGGCCGGAGACCCAGTACTTC. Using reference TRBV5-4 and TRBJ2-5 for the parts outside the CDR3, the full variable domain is ETGVTQSPTHLIKTRGQQVTLRCSSQSGHNTVSWYQQALGQGPQFIFQYYREEENGRGNFPPRFSGLQFPNYSSELNVNALELDDSALYLCASSTAFSGGPETQYFGPGTRLLVL.

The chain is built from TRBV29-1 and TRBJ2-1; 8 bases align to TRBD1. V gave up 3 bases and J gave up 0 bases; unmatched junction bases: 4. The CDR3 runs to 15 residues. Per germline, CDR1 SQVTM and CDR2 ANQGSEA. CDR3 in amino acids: CSVETGASSYNEQFF. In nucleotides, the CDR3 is TGCAGCGTTGAGACAGGGGCTAGCTCCTACAATGAGCAGTTCTTC.

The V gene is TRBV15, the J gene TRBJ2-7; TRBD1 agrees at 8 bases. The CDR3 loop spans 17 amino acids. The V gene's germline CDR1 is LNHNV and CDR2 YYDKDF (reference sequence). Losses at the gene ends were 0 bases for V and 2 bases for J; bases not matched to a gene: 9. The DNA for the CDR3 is TGTGCCACCAGCAGAGAGAGGCCGGGACAGGCTCCCTACGAGCAGTACTTC. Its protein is CATSRERPGQAPYEQYF.

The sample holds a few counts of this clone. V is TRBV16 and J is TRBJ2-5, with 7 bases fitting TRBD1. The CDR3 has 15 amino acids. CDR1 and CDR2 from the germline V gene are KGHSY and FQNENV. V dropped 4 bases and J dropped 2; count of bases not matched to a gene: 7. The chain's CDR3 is CASSLTDRAQETQYF. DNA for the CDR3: TGTGCCAGCAGCCTGACCGACAGGGCGCAAGAGACCCAGTACTTC.

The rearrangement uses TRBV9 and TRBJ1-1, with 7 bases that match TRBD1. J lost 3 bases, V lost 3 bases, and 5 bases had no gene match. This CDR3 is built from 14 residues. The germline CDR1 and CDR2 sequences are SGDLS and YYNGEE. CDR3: CASSGRDSHTEAFF. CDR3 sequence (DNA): TGTGCCAGCAGCGGGCGGGACAGCCACACTGAAGCTTTCTTT.

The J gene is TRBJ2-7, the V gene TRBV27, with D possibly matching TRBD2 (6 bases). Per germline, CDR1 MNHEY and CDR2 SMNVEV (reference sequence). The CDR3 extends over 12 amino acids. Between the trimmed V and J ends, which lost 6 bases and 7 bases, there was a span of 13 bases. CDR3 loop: CASRAIGGEQYF. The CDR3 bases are TGTGCCAGCAGGGCAATTGGGGGGGAGCAGTACTTC.

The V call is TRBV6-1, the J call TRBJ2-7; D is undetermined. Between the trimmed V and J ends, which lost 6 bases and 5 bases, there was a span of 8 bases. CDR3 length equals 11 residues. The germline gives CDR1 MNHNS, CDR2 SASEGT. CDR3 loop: CASSPPHEQYF. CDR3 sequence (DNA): TGTGCCAGCAGCCCCCCTCACGAGCAGTACTTC.

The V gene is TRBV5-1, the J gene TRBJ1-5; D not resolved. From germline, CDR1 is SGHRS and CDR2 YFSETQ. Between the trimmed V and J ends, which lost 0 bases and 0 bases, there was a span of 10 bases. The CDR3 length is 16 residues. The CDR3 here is CASSLDGGSSNQPQHF. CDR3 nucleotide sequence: TGCGCCAGCAGCTTGGACGGTGGATCTAGCAATCAGCCCCAGCATTTT.

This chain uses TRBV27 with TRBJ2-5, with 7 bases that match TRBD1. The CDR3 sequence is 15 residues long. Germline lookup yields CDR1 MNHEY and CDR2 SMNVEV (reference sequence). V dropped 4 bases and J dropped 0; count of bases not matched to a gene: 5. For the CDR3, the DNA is TGTGCCAGCAGTTACGGGACAGCCAACCAAGAGACCCAGTACTTC. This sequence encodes CASSYGTANQETQYF.

In nucleotides, the CDR3 is TGTGCCAGCAGCTCATCTGGCGGTTGGGACACCAGCACAGATACGCAGTATTTT. This gives the protein CASSSSGGWDTSTDTQYF. The chain employs TRBV7-9 and TRBJ2-3; D is perhaps TRBD1 (6 bases). The V end lost 4 bases, the J end lost 0 bases, and 20 bases lay between the germline ends. The V gene's germline CDR1 is SEHNR and CDR2 FQNEAQ (reference sequence). CDR3 length equals 18 residues.

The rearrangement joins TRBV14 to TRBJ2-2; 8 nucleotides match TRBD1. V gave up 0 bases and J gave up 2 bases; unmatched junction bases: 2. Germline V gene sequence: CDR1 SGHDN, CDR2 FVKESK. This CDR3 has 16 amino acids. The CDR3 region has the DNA TGTGCCAGCAGCCAAGATACAGGGGGAAACACCGGGGAGCTGTTTTTT. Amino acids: CASSQDTGGNTGELFF.